This TCR beta chain derives from a study of shared clonotypes between healthy human individuals. About the study: CD4 naive and CD4 memory each took three plates per donor, while CD8 naive took two and CD8 memory one.

Regarding the study as a whole: Rarefaction curves obtained for sorted subsets showed sequencing incomplete despite large depth. In having few donors, the study represented limited genetic and exposure-history diversity. A handful of donors showed sharing of about 5.5% of naive CD4 clonotypes.

Data came from immunoSEQ multiplex PCR; TCRdb stores just in-frame clones and leaves some out. The sample yields approximately 2,000,000 clones, roughly 92% seen once. This clone came up once. Its antigen is not identified. Other DNA sequences in the sample encode the same CDR3. Germline-derived CDR1 and CDR2 are SGHAT and FQNNGV. V dropped 5 bases and J dropped 0 bases, with 2 bases sitting between them. The CDR3 extends over 12 amino acids. The V and J genes are TRBV11-2 and TRBJ2-1; D remains ambiguous. The receptor comes from a man between 18 and 35 years old in good health. Some clones in this sample may be carry-over from other donors' samples. The sequencing input was naive CD4+ T cells from PBMCs. As for subset: CD45RA+ positively selected. The CDR3 nucleotides are TGTGCCAGCAGCCTCTCCTACAATGAGCAGTTCTTC. It codes for CASSLSYNEQFF.